A selection of T cell receptor beta chains follows, all from one sample in a study of T cell responses to AZD1222 COVID-19 vaccine. Measured with immunoSEQ multiplex PCR; TCRdb has only the in-frame clones, and not every one. This table has under 110,000 clones, about nine tenths appearing once. Specimen: peripheral blood, collected on day 0 of AZD1222 vaccination. The receptors stem from an adult in good health. Both conserved end residues are part of each CDR3. A D gene is named only where the DNA matches it firmly. Part of the rows lack a size; the others show once, few, many or a class for expanded clones.

j_call d_call v_call clone_size cdr3_nt cdr3_aa
TRBJ1-2 . TRBV7-8 . TGTGCCAGCAGCTTAAGGACGGAGGATGGCTACACCTTC CASSLRTEDGYTF
TRBJ1-5 . TRBV9 many TGTGCCAGCAGCGTTGAGGGAAGCAATCAGCCCCAGCATTTT CASSVEGSNQPQHF
TRBJ1-2 . TRBV5-1 . TGCGCCAGCAGCCTCGACCCATTAGATGGCTACACCTTC CASSLDPLDGYTF
TRBJ1-1 TRBD1 TRBV7-2 . TGTGCCAGCAGCCCAGACAGGGCCCGCACTGAAGCTTTCTTT CASSPDRARTEAFF
TRBJ2-5 . TRBV7-8 . TGTGCCAGCAGCTTAGGGCTAGTGGCACGGGAGACCCAGTACTTC CASSLGLVARETQYF
TRBJ2-6 TRBD2 TRBV28 medium-sized TGTGCCAGCAGTCCGGGGGGATCCTACTCTGGGGCCAACGTCCTGACTTTC CASSPGGSYSGANVLTF
TRBJ1-3 . TRBV5-5 few TGTGCCAGCAGCTTGGCGGGGAGCTCTGGAAACACCATATATTTT CASSLAGSSGNTIYF
TRBJ1-6 . TRBV27 . TGTGCCAGCAGCCGACAGGCGCCGGATTCACCCCTCCACTTT CASSRQAPDSPLHF
TRBJ2-3 . TRBV7-7 . TGTGCCAGCAGCCCGACTCCAGGGATAGATACGCAGTATTTT CASSPTPGIDTQYF
TRBJ1-1 . TRBV25-1 . TGTGCCAGCAGTGGCTGGATTGAAGCTTTCTTT CASSGWIEAFF
TRBJ2-1 . TRBV12-2 . TGTGCAAGTCTTCGGGGATCCTACAATGAGCAGTTCTTC CASLRGSYNEQFF
TRBJ1-5 . TRBV7-2 . TGTGCCAGCAGTCGGGACACCAATCAGCCCCAGCATTTT CASSRDTNQPQHF
TRBJ2-5 . TRBV5-4 . TGTGCCAGCAGCCCCGTGGGGGGAGAGACCCAGTACTTC CASSPVGGETQYF
TRBJ1-1 . TRBV3-1/TRBV3-2 . TGTGCCAGCAGCCCACAGGGTGCCACTGAAGCTTTCTTT CASSPQGATEAFF
TRBJ1-5 TRBD1 TRBV10-3 . TGTGCCATCAGTTGGGACAGAGGCAATCAGCCCCAGCATTTT CAISWDRGNQPQHF
TRBJ1-3 . TRBV11-2 . TGTGCCAGCAGCTTAGAGGGCGGAAACACCATATATTTT CASSLEGGNTIYF
TRBJ1-2 TRBD1 TRBV3-1/TRBV3-2 . TGTGCCAGCAGGGGACAGGGGGCAGACGGCTACACCTTC CASRGQGADGYTF
TRBJ2-1 . TRBV3-1/TRBV3-2 . TGTGCCAGCAGCCTTCGAGGCCCCAATGAGCAGTTCTTC CASSLRGPNEQFF
TRBJ2-2 . TRBV7-8 . TGTGCCAGCAGCTTAGCGCTAGGGGCACTGAACACCGGGGAGCTGTTTTTT CASSLALGALNTGELFF
TRBJ2-2 . TRBV27 . TGTGCCAGCAGTTTCTGGGCGGTTGGCGGGGAGCTGTTTTTT CASSFWAVGGELFF
TRBJ1-1 . TRBV27 . TGTGCCAGCAGTTTCCGCAGGGCGGACACTGAAGCTTTCTTT CASSFRRADTEAFF
TRBJ2-7 TRBD1 TRBV5-5 . TGTGCCAGCAGCTGGGTCTTGGGACAGGACCGCTACGAGCAGTACTTC CASSWVLGQDRYEQYF
TRBJ2-1 TRBD2 TRBV27 . TGTGCCAGCAGTTCACTGGGGGCTAGCGGGAGGAACAATGAGCAGTTCTTC CASSSLGASGRNNEQFF
TRBJ1-5 . TRBV5-5 . TGTGCCAGCAGCCATAATCCGAATAGCAATCAGCCCCAGCATTTT CASSHNPNSNQPQHF
TRBJ1-2 . TRBV4-1 . TGCGCCAGCAGCCAAGAAATCTACGCTAACTATGGCTACACCTTC CASSQEIYANYGYTF
TRBJ1-2 . TRBV9 . TGTGCCAGCAGCGCAGAATCTCTTTGGGGCTACACCTTC CASSAESLWGYTF
TRBJ2-7 . TRBV5-1 . TGCGCCAGCAGCTTGGGCACCCGAGCCTTAAACTACGAGCAGTACTTC CASSLGTRALNYEQYF
TRBJ1-1 TRBD1 TRBV18 . TGTGCCAGCTCACCCGCACAGGGGATGAACACTGAAGCTTTCTTT CASSPAQGMNTEAFF
TRBJ2-5 TRBD1 TRBV19 . TGTGCCAGTAGTCCGGACAGGGTGGAGACCCAGTACTTC CASSPDRVETQYF
TRBJ2-1 TRBD1 TRBV27 . TGTGCCAGCAGCGTCGACAGGGTTACCTACAATGAGCAGTTCTTC CASSVDRVTYNEQFF
TRBJ1-2 . TRBV12-3/TRBV12-4 . TGTGCCAGCAAACGACAGGAACCCTATGGCTACACCTTC CASKRQEPYGYTF
TRBJ2-7 . TRBV2 . TGTGCCAGCAGTCACCGGGACTTCAGATACGAGCAGTACTTC CASSHRDFRYEQYF
TRBJ2-3 . TRBV12-3/TRBV12-4 . TGTGCCAGCAGAGGGGTAGATACGCAGTATTTT CASRGVDTQYF
TRBJ1-1 . TRBV19 . TGTGCCAGTACCCGGAGGGGTATCACTGAAGCTTTCTTT CASTRRGITEAFF
TRBJ2-6 TRBD1 TRBV11-2 . TGTGCCAGCAGCCCCTCCTTGGGACAGGGGGCTGTAAGGGCCAACGTCCTGACTTTC CASSPSLGQGAVRANVLTF
TRBJ2-7 . TRBV2 . TGTGCCAGCAGTCCAGGGGAAGTTTACGAGCAGTACTTC CASSPGEVYEQYF
TRBJ2-1 TRBD2 TRBV7-8 . TGTGCCAGCGGACCTAGCGGGACTTCCTACAATGAGCAGTTCTTC CASGPSGTSYNEQFF
TRBJ2-1 . TRBV9 once TGTGCCAGCAGCGTAGCCCCCTTCAATGAGCAGTTCTTC CASSVAPFNEQFF
TRBJ1-2 TRBD1 TRBV11-2 . TGTGCCAGCAGCTGGGGGGACAGGGATTATGGCTACACCTTC CASSWGDRDYGYTF
TRBJ2-2 . TRBV7-9 . TGTGCCAGCAGCTTAGAGGCGGCCGGGGAGCTGTTTTTT CASSLEAAGELFF
TRBJ1-3 . TRBV28 once TGTGCCAGCAGGGAAGGAAACACCATATATTTT CASREGNTIYF
TRBJ2-1 TRBD2 TRBV7-3 . TGTGCCAGCAGCCGCCGGGCGGGAGAGCGGAATGAGCAGTTCTTC CASSRRAGERNEQFF
TRBJ2-1 TRBD2 TRBV5-1 . TGCGCCAGCAGCTTAGCGGGAGTAGCCTACAATGAGCAGTTCTTC CASSLAGVAYNEQFF
TRBJ1-5 . TRBV6-2/TRBV6-3 . TGTGCCAGCAGTTCAGGGATTTATAGCAATCAGCCCCAGCATTTT CASSSGIYSNQPQHF
TRBJ2-7 . TRBV27 few TGTGCCAGCAGTTTGGGGGAGGTCCCCTACGAGCAGTACTTC CASSLGEVPYEQYF
TRBJ2-7 . TRBV29-1 few TGCAGCGTTGCAAGCGGCCTCTCCTACGAGCAGTACTTC CSVASGLSYEQYF